The T cell receptor (beta chain) described here comes from a study of blood T cells in healthy people across ages (dated by TCRdb to the mid-2010s). At the level of the whole study: Template switching captured roughly one uniquely barcoded TCR beta cDNA molecule per two T cells in model experiments. For two donors (one aged 18 to 30 and one aged 80 or older), the study analyzed two additional independent replicas of 1 million unique cDNA reads from the same blood draw. To avoid experimental bias, donors of different ages were distributed randomly across sequencing lanes. Donors were grouped into four age groups: young (average approximately 16 years), middle-aged (39), aged (62) and long-lived (82). Age-related changes in TCR beta repertoire diversity were measured in the study by deep sequencing normalized with unique cDNA molecular identifiers.

This clonotype was picked up a small number of times. It lacks a known antigen. No base qualities exist here, and no much larger clone lies one base off it. The research as a whole found: As age increased, observed TCR beta diversity per million T cells dropped in a roughly linear way, and a significant reduction was already evident by age 40. Compared with the aged group, the long-lived group had more naive CD4+ T cells, fewer expanded clones and increased TCR diversity, a pattern suggesting age selection. Because profiling used bulk unsorted PBMCs, naive and antigen-experienced compartments could not be compared conclusively. There was a strong correlation between observed TCR beta diversity and the percentage of naive T cells measured by flow cytometry. Estimates of total diversity based on one million sequenced T cells were regarded as lower bounds and as underestimates. Because donor CMV infection status was unknown, age-related changes in expanded clonotypes were potentially confounded.

V loses 5 bases, J loses 0 bases, and the germline ends lie 13 bases apart. The CDR3, from cysteine to phenylalanine, totals 15 residues. Kept here is only the CDR3 DNA, which spans 45 bases and is read in frame from base 1. The germline V gene (reference sequence) sets CDR1 to PRHDT and CDR2 to FYEKMQ. Donors were a few dozen systemically healthy Caucasian individuals from Russia aged roughly 6 to 100 years. Each donor gave ten milliliters of peripheral blood, drawn into EDTA-treated Vacutainer tubes. Ficoll-Paque density-gradient centrifugation was used to isolate PBMCs, with at least 6.5 million obtained per sample. Trizol reagent was used to extract total RNA from PBMCs, with at least 5 micrograms per sample. For every donor, an aliquot of PBMCs went through flow cytometry to measure the percentages of naive CD45RAhigh/CD27high T cells. Receptor amplification or capture employed 5' RACE. Instrument used: Illumina HiSeq 2500. The second PCR ran for roughly 7 to 11 cycles and used a J-beta primer mix along with a sample-barcoded 5' primer. Each TCR beta cDNA molecule received a unique molecular identifier from a template-switch 5' adaptor carrying 12 random nucleotides. Each sample yielded at least 3 million CDR3-containing paired-end reads. The Mint cDNA synthesis kit, primed by a TRBC-specific oligonucleotide, was used to synthesize first-strand cDNA from all RNA. Following uracil-DNA glycosylase treatment, a first 18-cycle PCR with universal primers M1SS and BC2_uni_R was performed on all cDNA. In the authors' own workflow: Each sample was normalized by randomly selecting 1 million high-quality reads, each carrying a distinct molecular identifier. Reads sharing molecular identifiers were discarded rather than binned into consensus sequences. CDR3 identification, clonotype clustering and error correction used MiTCR with a Q25 quality threshold and the strictest error-elimination algorithm. Lower-bound total TCR beta diversity was estimated with a nonparametric unseen species model using Euler transformation. TCRdb reanalyzed the raw reads on its own, using fastp at Q25 for trimming and MiXCR for clone calling, and kept in-frame beta chains. Rows with a matching CDR3 protein are joined into one entry that keeps the most common DNA and genes. What appears here as the V and J calls and clone size reflects TCRdb's work, not the paper's. The sample table holds approximately 800,000 distinct CDR3 sequences, of which roughly 64% were seen once. The ten largest clones take up roughly 22% of the sample.

The sequence derives from a man under 40 in good health. The sequenced sample consisted of blood. The chain links TRBV13 with TRBJ2-5, with a tentative D call of TRBD1 or TRBD2, each matching 6 bases. CDR3 region: CASSLTGRYQETQYF. The DNA sequence follows: TGTGCCAGCAGCCTCACAGGGAGGTACCAAGAGACCCAGTACTTC.